A selection of T cell receptor beta chains follows, all from one sample in a study of T cell responses to AZD1222 COVID-19 vaccine. Produced via immunoSEQ multiplex PCR; TCRdb's table is partial and in-frame only. The table lists about 99,000 clones, around nine tenths of them singletons. This sample comprised peripheral blood, obtained 28 days after the second dose of the MenACWY control vaccine. The receptors were sampled from an adult who received the MenACWY meningococcal vaccine as a control. The CDR3 runs from the conserved cysteine through the conserved F or W. Size tells how often a clone was seen (once, few, many) or the class of an expanded clone, and some rows leave it out.

j_call: TRBJ2-5; clone_size: NA; v_call: TRBV28; cdr3_aa: CASSLDRQETQYF
j_call: TRBJ1-4; clone_size: NA; v_call: TRBV7-9; cdr3_aa: CASSLGQGNNEKLFF
j_call: TRBJ2-7; clone_size: NA; v_call: TRBV6-2/TRBV6-3; cdr3_aa: CASSQPRGYSYEQYF
j_call: TRBJ2-2; clone_size: NA; v_call: TRBV7-2; cdr3_aa: CASSLRIGELFF
j_call: TRBJ1-2; clone_size: NA; v_call: TRBV5-6; cdr3_aa: CASTLPGTDYNYGYTF
j_call: TRBJ2-3; clone_size: NA; v_call: TRBV9; cdr3_aa: CASTYGGRGTDTQYF
j_call: TRBJ2-1; clone_size: NA; v_call: TRBV9; cdr3_aa: CASSVGYEQFF
j_call: TRBJ2-7; clone_size: few; v_call: TRBV28; cdr3_aa: CASSPGFLYEQYF
j_call: TRBJ1-5; clone_size: NA; v_call: TRBV12-3/TRBV12-4; cdr3_aa: CASTIQGRQPQHF
j_call: TRBJ2-5; clone_size: NA; v_call: TRBV3-1/TRBV3-2; cdr3_aa: CASSQRETQYF
j_call: TRBJ1-2; clone_size: NA; v_call: TRBV6-5; cdr3_aa: CASSPGYSTYDGYTF
j_call: TRBJ2-7; clone_size: few; v_call: TRBV28; cdr3_aa: CASRDSYIYEQYF
j_call: TRBJ1-4; clone_size: once; v_call: TRBV7-9; cdr3_aa: CASSAQGTTSEKLFF
j_call: TRBJ1-3; clone_size: NA; v_call: TRBV30; cdr3_aa: CAWSSGPGNTICF
j_call: TRBJ1-1; clone_size: NA; v_call: TRBV7-2; cdr3_aa: CASSLVLGGGEGTEAFF
j_call: TRBJ2-7; clone_size: NA; v_call: TRBV19; cdr3_aa: CASSRSEPPYEQYF
j_call: TRBJ1-1; clone_size: few; v_call: TRBV4-3; cdr3_aa: CASSQDRALGTEAFF
j_call: TRBJ1-5; clone_size: NA; v_call: TRBV6-5; cdr3_aa: CASRATGRIQPQHF
j_call: TRBJ1-1; clone_size: NA; v_call: TRBV3-1/TRBV3-2; cdr3_aa: CASSITGDTEAFF
j_call: TRBJ1-1; clone_size: once; v_call: TRBV6-5; cdr3_aa: CASSTATGTAFF
j_call: TRBJ2-5; clone_size: NA; v_call: TRBV24-1; cdr3_aa: CATSDFRRRVETQYF
j_call: TRBJ2-3; clone_size: NA; v_call: TRBV11-3; cdr3_aa: CASSYLKTDTQYF
j_call: TRBJ2-6; clone_size: medium-sized; v_call: TRBV6-4; cdr3_aa: CASSDSKRGSGANVLTF
j_call: TRBJ1-1; clone_size: NA; v_call: TRBV28; cdr3_aa: CASSFVQNTEAFF
j_call: TRBJ1-4; clone_size: NA; v_call: TRBV7-2; cdr3_aa: CASSINRGEKLFF
j_call: TRBJ2-7; clone_size: NA; v_call: TRBV7-9; cdr3_aa: CASSPLGQGGFGLYEQYF
j_call: TRBJ2-1; clone_size: NA; v_call: TRBV15; cdr3_aa: CATSRDWTSGNEQFF
j_call: TRBJ2-5; clone_size: NA; v_call: TRBV7-3; cdr3_aa: CASSLTPTGTQYF
j_call: TRBJ2-7; clone_size: NA; v_call: TRBV24-1; cdr3_aa: CATWLGRTKTGVASHYEQYF
j_call: TRBJ2-4; clone_size: NA; v_call: TRBV15; cdr3_aa: CATNPGQGTLAKNIQYF
j_call: TRBJ2-5; clone_size: NA; v_call: TRBV6-1; cdr3_aa: CASSELGSGRGTQYF
j_call: TRBJ1-4; clone_size: NA; v_call: TRBV27; cdr3_aa: CASSLAMAGEKLFF
j_call: TRBJ1-4; clone_size: NA; v_call: TRBV4-3; cdr3_aa: CASSSGQSNEKLFF
j_call: TRBJ1-2; clone_size: few; v_call: TRBV19; cdr3_aa: CASSPALGDGYTF
j_call: TRBJ1-1; clone_size: NA; v_call: TRBV28; cdr3_aa: CASSTRTGGTEAFF
j_call: TRBJ2-1; clone_size: few; v_call: TRBV19; cdr3_aa: CASTTDGGNSYNEQFF
j_call: TRBJ2-7; clone_size: NA; v_call: TRBV6-2/TRBV6-3; cdr3_aa: CASSYGPAGDPGEQYF
j_call: TRBJ2-7; clone_size: NA; v_call: TRBV10-2; cdr3_aa: CASSGGLAGGPYEQYF
j_call: TRBJ2-3; clone_size: NA; v_call: TRBV18; cdr3_aa: CASSGGQELGTSTDTQYF
j_call: TRBJ1-4; clone_size: NA; v_call: TRBV6-6; cdr3_aa: CASRQRQGGSNEKLFF
j_call: TRBJ2-1; clone_size: NA; v_call: TRBV10-3; cdr3_aa: CAISESNRGLGEQFF
j_call: TRBJ1-2; clone_size: NA; v_call: TRBV28; cdr3_aa: CASSPRTYGYTF
j_call: TRBJ1-5; clone_size: NA; v_call: TRBV7-8; cdr3_aa: CASSLEGQVYNQPQHF
j_call: TRBJ2-2; clone_size: NA; v_call: TRBV10-2; cdr3_aa: CASSDPRGTREISNTGELFF